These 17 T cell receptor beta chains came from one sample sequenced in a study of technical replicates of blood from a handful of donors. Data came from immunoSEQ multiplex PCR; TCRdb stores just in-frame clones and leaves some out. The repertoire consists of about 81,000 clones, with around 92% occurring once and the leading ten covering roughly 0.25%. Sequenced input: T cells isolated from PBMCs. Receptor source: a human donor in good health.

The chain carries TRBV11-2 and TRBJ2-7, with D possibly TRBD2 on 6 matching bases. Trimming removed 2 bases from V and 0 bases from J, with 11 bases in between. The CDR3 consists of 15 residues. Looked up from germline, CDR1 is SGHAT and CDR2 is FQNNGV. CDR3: CASSLISGTSYEQYF. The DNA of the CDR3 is TGTGCCAGCAGCTTAATTAGCGGTACCTCCTACGAGCAGTACTTC.

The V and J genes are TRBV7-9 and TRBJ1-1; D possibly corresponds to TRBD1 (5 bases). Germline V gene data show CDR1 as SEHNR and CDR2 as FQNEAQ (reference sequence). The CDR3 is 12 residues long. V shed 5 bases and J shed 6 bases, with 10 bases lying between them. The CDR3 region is CASSPGTSEAFF. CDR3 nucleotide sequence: TGTGCCAGCAGCCCTGGGACTTCTGAAGCTTTCTTT.

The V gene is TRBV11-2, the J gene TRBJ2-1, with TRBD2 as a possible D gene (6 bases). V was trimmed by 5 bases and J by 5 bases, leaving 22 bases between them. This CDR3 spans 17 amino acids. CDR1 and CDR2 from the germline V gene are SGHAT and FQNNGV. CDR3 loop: CASSPNPWDSVNNEQFF. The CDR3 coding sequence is TGTGCCAGCAGCCCCAACCCGTGGGACTCCGTCAACAATGAGCAGTTCTTC.

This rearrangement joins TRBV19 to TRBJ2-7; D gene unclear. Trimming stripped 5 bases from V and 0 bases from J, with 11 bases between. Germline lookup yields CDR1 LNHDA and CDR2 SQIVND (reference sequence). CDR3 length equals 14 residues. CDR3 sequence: CASSPRVHSYEQYF. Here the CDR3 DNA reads TGTGCCAGTAGTCCTAGAGTCCACTCCTACGAGCAGTACTTC.

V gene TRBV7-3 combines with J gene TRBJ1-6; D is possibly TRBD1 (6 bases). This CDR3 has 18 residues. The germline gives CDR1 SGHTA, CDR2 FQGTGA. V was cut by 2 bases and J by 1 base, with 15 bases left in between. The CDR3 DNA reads TGTGCCAGCAGCTTAGAGGGGGGGGTAGGGTCCTATAATTCACCCCTCCACTTT. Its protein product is CASSLEGGVGSYNSPLHF.

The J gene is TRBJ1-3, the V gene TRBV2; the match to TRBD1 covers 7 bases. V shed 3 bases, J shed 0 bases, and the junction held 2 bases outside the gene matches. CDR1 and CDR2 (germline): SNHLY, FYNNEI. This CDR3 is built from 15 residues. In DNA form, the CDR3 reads TGTGCCAGCAGTGAGAGACAGGGCTCTGGAAACACCATATATTTT. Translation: CASSERQGSGNTIYF.

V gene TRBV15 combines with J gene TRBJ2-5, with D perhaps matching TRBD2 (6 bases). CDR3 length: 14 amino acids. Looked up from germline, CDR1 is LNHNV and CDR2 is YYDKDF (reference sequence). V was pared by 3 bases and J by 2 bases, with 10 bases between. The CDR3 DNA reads TGTGCCACCAGCAGTAGAGGGAGGCAAGAGACCCAGTACTTC. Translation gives CATSSRGRQETQYF.

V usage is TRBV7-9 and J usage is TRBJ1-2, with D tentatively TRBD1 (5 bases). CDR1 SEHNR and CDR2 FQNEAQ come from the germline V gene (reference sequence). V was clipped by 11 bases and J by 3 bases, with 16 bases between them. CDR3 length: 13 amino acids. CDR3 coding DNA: TGTGCCGTTCCCCATCCAGGGCACTATGGCTACACCTTC. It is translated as CAVPHPGHYGYTF.

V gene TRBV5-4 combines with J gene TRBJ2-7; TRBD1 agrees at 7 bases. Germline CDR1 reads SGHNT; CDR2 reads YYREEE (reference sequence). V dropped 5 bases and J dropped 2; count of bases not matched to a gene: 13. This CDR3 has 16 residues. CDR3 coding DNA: TGTGCCAGCAGTTTTTCACGGACAGGCGCACCCTACGAGCAGTACTTC. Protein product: CASSFSRTGAPYEQYF.

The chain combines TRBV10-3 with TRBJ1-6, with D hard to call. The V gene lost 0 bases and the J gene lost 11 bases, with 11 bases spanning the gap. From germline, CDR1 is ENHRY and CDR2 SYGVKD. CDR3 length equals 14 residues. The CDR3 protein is CAISESTLRAPLHF. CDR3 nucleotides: TGTGCCATCAGTGAGTCGACTCTCCGAGCACCCCTCCACTTT.

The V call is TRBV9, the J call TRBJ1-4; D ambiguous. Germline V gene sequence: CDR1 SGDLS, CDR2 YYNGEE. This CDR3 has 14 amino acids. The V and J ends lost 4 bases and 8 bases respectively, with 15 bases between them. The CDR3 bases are TGTGCCAGCAGCCCGAGGCCTGCGGGGGAAAAACTGTTTTTT. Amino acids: CASSPRPAGEKLFF.

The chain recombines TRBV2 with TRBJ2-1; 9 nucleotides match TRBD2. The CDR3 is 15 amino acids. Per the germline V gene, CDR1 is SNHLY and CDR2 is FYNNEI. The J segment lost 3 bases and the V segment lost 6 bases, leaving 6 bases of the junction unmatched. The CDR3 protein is CASRGQAGGYNEQFF. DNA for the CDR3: TGTGCCAGCAGAGGCCAAGCGGGGGGCTACAATGAGCAGTTCTTC.

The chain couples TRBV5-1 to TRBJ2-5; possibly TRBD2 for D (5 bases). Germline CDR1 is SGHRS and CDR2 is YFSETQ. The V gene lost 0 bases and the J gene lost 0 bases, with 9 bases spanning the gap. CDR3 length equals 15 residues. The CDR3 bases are TGCGCCAGCAGCTTGGCCGGGGTGTACCAAGAGACCCAGTACTTC. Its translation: CASSLAGVYQETQYF.

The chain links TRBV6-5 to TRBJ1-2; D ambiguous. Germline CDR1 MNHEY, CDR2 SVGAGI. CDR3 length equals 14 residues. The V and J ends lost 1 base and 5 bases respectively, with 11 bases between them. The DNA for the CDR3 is TGTGCCAGCAGTTACTACCGGGATAAATATGGCTACACCTTC. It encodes CASSYYRDKYGYTF.

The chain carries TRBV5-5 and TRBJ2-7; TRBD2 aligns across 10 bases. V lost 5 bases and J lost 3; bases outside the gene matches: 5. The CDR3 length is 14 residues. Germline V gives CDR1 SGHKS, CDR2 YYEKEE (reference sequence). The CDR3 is CASRLAGYIYEQYF. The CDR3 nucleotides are TGTGCCAGCAGACTAGCGGGATACATCTACGAGCAGTACTTC.

CDR3 region: CASSLGARDRGLSGANVLTF. The CDR3, as DNA: TGTGCCAGCAGCTTGGGAGCCCGGGACAGGGGCCTATCTGGGGCCAACGTCCTGACTTTC. The chain links TRBV11-3 to TRBJ2-6; 10 positions agree with TRBD1. Per the germline V gene, CDR1 is SGHNT and CDR2 is YENEEA. Trimming took 3 bases from V and 1 from J; bases not matched to a gene: 12. This CDR3 is built from 20 residues.

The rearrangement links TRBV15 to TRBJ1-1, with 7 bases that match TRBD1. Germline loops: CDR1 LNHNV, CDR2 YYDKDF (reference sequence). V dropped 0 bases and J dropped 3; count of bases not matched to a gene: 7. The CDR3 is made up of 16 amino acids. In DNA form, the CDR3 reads TGTGCCACCAGCAGAGAGTCAACAGGGGATTACACTGAAGCTTTCTTT. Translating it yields CATSRESTGDYTEAFF. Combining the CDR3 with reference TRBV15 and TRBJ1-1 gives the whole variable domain DAMVIQNPRYQVTQFGKPVTLSCSQTLNHNVMYWYQQKSSQAPKLLFHYYDKDFNNEADTPDNFQSRRPNTSFCFLDIRSPGLGDTAMYLCATSRESTGDYTEAFFGQGTRLTVV.